A single sample is the source of the 6 T cell receptor beta chains below, sequenced in a study of identical twins (TCRdb year 2016). Library creation used 5' RACE. Sequencing relied on an Illumina HiSeq 2000. The raw public data were reprocessed by TCRdb itself: fastp quality trimming at Q25, MiXCR clonotype calling, in-frame beta chains only. CDR3 protein duplicates are merged, each entry listing the most common genes and DNA. For this sample the table gives around 470,000 distinct CDR3 sequences, of which approximately 15% were detected only once. The ten biggest clones cover around 0.57% of the sample. This sample also appeared in a second study, on yellow fever vaccine responses in identical twins.

Sequencing used CD4+ T cells sorted from blood. The origin of the receptors is a young woman in good health.

This clonotype was recorded many times. The rearrangement joins TRBV28 to TRBJ2-5, with 7 bases matching TRBD1. This CDR3 spans 13 amino acids. In germline, CDR1 is MDHEN, CDR2 SYDVKM. The junction had 5 bases not matched to a gene; V was cut back by 8 bases and J by 2 bases. CDR3 in amino acids: CASGWTGQETQYF. The CDR3 DNA reads as TGTGCCAGCGGCTGGACAGGTCAAGAGACCCAGTACTTC. The full variable domain, completed using reference TRBV28 and TRBJ2-5, is DVKVTQSSRYLVKRTGEKVFLECVQDMDHENMFWYRQDPGLGLRLIYFSYDVKMKEKGDIPEGYSVSREKKERFSLILESASTNQTSMYLCASGWTGQETQYFGPGTRLLVL.

This clonotype was found a few times. J is TRBJ2-7 and V is TRBV20-1; 10 bases align to TRBD2. Germline CDR1 reads DFQATT; CDR2 reads SNEGSKA (reference sequence). The trim removed 3 bases at V and 7 bases at J, leaving 15 bases unmatched. The CDR3 extends over 16 amino acids. The CDR3, as DNA: TGCAGTGCTAGGCCCATGGAGCGGGGGGGCGGGGGAGAGCAGTACTTC. This codes for CSARPMERGGGGEQYF.

V is TRBV11-2 and J is TRBJ2-2; TRBD2 matches 9 bases. Germline loops: CDR1 SGHAT, CDR2 FQNNGV. V gave up 5 bases and J gave up 5 bases; unmatched junction bases: 6. The CDR3 has 15 residues. The CDR3 sequence: CASSPVRGGTGELFF. The CDR3, as DNA: TGTGCCAGCAGCCCCGTGCGGGGGGGTACCGGGGAGCTGTTTTTT.

This clonotype was picked up many times. The rearrangement links TRBV29-1 to TRBJ2-7; TRBD2 is a possible D gene (6 bases). The CDR3 has 13 amino acids. V was cut by 6 bases and J by 2 bases, with 14 bases left in between. CDR1 and CDR2 from the germline V gene are SQVTM and ANQGSEA. CDR3 loop: CSVGGQGAYEQYF. CDR3 bases: TGCAGCGTGGGGGGTCAGGGAGCCTACGAGCAGTACTTC.

This clonotype was found a few times. For the CDR3, the DNA is TGTGCCAGCAGCTTGCACTCGAGCTCCTACAATGAGCAGTTCTTC. Translated, it gives CASSLHSSSYNEQFF. V and J are TRBV11-3 and TRBJ2-1; D not certain. This CDR3 spans 15 amino acids. Trimming left V 3 bases short and J 0 bases short, with 9 bases between. In germline, CDR1 is SGHNT, CDR2 YENEEA.

V gene TRBV6-1 combines with J gene TRBJ2-7, with no clear D. Germline V CDR1 and CDR2: MNHNS, SASEGT. CDR3 length: 14 residues. Trimming took 1 base from V and 3 from J, leaving 10 bases between them. The DNA for the CDR3 is TGTGCCAGCAGTGAAGGGCAGTCTCGCTACGAGCAGTACTTC. Translated, it gives CASSEGQSRYEQYF.